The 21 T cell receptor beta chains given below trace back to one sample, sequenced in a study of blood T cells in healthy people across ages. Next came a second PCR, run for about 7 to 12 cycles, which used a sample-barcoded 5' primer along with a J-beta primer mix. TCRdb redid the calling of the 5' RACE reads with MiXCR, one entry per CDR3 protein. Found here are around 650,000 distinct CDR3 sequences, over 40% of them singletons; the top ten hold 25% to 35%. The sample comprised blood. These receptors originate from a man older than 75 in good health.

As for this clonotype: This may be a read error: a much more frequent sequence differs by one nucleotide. This CDR3 is CAGIAALNNEQFF. CDR3 DNA: TGTGCCGGCATAGCTGCCCTCAACAATGAGCAGTTCTTC. This chain connects TRBV7-9 to TRBJ2-1; no firm D call. CDR3 length: 13 residues. Germline CDR1 SEHNR, CDR2 FQNEAQ (reference sequence). V was cut by 11 bases and J by 5 bases, with 16 bases left in between.

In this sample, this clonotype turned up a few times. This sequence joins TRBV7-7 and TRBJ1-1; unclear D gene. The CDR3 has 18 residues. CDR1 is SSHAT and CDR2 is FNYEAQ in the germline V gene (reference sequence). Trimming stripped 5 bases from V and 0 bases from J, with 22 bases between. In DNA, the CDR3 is TGTGCCAGCAGCCCAAGGGTTAGATACAAAATTATGAACACTGAAGCTTTCTTT. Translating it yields CASSPRVRYKIMNTEAFF.

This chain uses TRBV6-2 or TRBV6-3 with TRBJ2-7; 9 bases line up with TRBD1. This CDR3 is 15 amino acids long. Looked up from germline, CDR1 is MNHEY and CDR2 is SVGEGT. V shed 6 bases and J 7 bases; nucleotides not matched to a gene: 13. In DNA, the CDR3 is TGTGCCAGCAGCCCCGCAAAACAGGGGGCTAGGGAGCAGTACTTC. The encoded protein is CASSPAKQGAREQYF.

This CDR3 is CASSQAKNIQYF. As DNA, the CDR3 is TGTGCCAGCAGCCAGGCCAAAAACATTCAGTACTTC. The V call is TRBV12-3 or TRBV12-4, the J call TRBJ2-4; no firm D call. The CDR3 length is 12 residues. V lost 6 bases to trimming and J lost 1 base, with 4 bases between them.

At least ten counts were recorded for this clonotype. The CDR3 here is CASSPRRGRQETQYF. The DNA for the CDR3 is TGCGCCAGCAGCCCCCGTCGAGGGAGGCAAGAGACCCAGTACTTC. The rearrangement joins TRBV5-1 to TRBJ2-5, with TRBD2 as a possible D gene (6 bases). The CDR3 has 15 residues. The germline V and J ends were trimmed by 4 bases and 2 bases, with 15 bases remaining between them. The germline CDR1 and CDR2 sequences are SGHRS and YFSETQ. Full variable domain (remainder filled in from reference TRBV5-1 and TRBJ2-5): KAGVTQTPRYLIKTRGQQVTLSCSPISGHRSVSWYQQTPGQGLQFLFEYFSETQRNKGNFPGRFSGRQFSNSRSEMNVSTLELGDSALYLCASSPRRGRQETQYFGPGTRLLVL.

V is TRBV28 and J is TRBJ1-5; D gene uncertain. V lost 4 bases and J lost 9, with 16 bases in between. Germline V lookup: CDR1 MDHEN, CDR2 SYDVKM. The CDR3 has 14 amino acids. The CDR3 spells CASSSRAYRLPQHF. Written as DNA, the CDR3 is TGTGCCAGCAGTTCCCGAGCATACAGACTGCCCCAGCATTTT.

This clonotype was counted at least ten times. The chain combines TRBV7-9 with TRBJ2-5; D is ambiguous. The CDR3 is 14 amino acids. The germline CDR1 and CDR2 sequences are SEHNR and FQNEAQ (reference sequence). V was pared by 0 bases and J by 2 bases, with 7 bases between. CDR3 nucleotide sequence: TGTGCCAGCAGCTTAGCCCTCGCACAAGAGACCCAGTACTTC. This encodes CASSLALAQETQYF.

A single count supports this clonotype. The CDR3 protein is CASRFDRDNTGELFF. The CDR3 region has the DNA TGTGCCAGCAGATTCGACAGGGACAACACCGGGGAGCTGTTTTTT. The gene calls are TRBV2 and TRBJ2-2; 7 bases fit TRBD1. The V gene end was trimmed by 6 bases and the J gene end by 2 bases; junction bases not matched to a gene: 6. This CDR3 has 15 residues. Germline V gene sequence: CDR1 SNHLY, CDR2 FYNNEI.

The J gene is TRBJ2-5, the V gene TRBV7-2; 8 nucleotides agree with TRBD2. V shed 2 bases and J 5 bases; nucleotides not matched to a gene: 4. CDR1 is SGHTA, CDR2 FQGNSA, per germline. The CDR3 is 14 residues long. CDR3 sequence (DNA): TGTGCCAGCAGCTTATCGGGGGGGCGTGAGACCCAGTACTTC. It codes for CASSLSGGRETQYF.

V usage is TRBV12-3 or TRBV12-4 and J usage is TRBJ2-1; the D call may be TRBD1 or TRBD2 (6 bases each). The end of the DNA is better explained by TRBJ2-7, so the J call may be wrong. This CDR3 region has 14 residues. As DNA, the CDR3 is TGTGCCAGCAGTCCTCGAGGGGGGACCGGGGAGCAGTACTTC. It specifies CASSPRGGTGEQYF.

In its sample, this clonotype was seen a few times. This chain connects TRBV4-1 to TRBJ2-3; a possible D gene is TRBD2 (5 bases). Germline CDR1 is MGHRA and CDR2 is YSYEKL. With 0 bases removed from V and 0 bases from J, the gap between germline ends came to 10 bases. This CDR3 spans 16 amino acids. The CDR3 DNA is TGCGCCAGCAGCCAAGACCCAGCGGTGAGCACAGATACGCAGTATTTT. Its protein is CASSQDPAVSTDTQYF.

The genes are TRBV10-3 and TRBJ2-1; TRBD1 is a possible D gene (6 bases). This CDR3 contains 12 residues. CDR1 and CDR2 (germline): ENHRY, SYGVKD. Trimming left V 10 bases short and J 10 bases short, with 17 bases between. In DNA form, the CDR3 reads TGTGCCACACAGACAGGCCAGAGCGAGCAGTTCTTC. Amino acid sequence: CATQTGQSEQFF.

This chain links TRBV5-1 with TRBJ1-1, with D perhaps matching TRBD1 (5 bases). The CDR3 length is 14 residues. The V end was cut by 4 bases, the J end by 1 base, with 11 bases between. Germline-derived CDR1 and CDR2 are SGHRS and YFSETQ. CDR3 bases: TGCGCCAGCAGCGTGGGGCAGGCGAACACTGAAGCTTTCTTT. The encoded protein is CASSVGQANTEAFF.

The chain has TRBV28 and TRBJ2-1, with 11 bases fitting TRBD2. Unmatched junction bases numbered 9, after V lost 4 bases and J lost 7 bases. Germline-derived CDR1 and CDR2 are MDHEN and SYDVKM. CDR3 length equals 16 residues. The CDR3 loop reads CASSSSLAGGLNEQFF. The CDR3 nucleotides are TGTGCCAGCAGTTCCTCCCTAGCGGGAGGATTGAATGAGCAGTTCTTC.

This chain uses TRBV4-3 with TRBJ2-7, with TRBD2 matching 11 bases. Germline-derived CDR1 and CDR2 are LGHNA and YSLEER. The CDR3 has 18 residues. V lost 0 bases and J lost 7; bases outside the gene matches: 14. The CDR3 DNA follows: TGCGCCAGCAGCCAAGAACCGGCTAGCGGGGGGTACCCGGGGGAGCAGTACTTC. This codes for CASSQEPASGGYPGEQYF.

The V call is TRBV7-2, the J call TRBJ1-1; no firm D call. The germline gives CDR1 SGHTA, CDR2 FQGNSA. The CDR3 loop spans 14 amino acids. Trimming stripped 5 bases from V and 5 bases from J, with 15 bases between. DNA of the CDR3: TGTGCCAGCAGCCGCTTTGACACATCTACTGAAGCTTTCTTT. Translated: CASSRFDTSTEAFF. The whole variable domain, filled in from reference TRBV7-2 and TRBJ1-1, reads GAGVSQSPSNKVTEKGKDVELRCDPISGHTALYWYRQSLGQGLEFLIYFQGNSAPDKSGLPSDRFSAERTGGSVSTLTIQRTQQEDSAVYLCASSRFDTSTEAFFGQGTRLTVV.

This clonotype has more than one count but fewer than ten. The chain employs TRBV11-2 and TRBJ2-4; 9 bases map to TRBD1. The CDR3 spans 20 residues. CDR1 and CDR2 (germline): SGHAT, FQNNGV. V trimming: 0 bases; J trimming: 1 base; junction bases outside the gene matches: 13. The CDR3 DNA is TGTGCCAGCAGCTTAGATCAGAGGGGACAGGGTAATCTGGCCAAAAACATTCAGTACTTC. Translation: CASSLDQRGQGNLAKNIQYF.

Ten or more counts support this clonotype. CDR3 DNA: TGCAGCGTCGCTTCCTCCTACGAGCAGTACTTC. Its translation is CSVASSYEQYF. The chain recombines TRBV29-1 with TRBJ2-7; D remains unclear. V was cut by 6 bases and J by 0 bases, with 6 bases left in between. CDR3 length equals 11 residues. The germline gives CDR1 SQVTM, CDR2 ANQGSEA.

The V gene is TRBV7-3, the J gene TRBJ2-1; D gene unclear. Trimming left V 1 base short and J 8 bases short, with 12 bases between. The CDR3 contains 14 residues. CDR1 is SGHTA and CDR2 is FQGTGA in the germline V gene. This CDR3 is CASSLSLAIDEQFF. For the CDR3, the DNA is TGTGCCAGCAGCTTAAGTTTGGCAATCGATGAGCAGTTCTTC.

DNA of the CDR3: TGCGCCAGCAGCCCTAGCGGGGGACCTCAAGAGACCCAGTACTTC. This gives the protein CASSPSGGPQETQYF. The V call is TRBV5-1, the J call TRBJ2-5; 10 bases align to TRBD2. Germline assignment: CDR1 SGHRS and CDR2 YFSETQ. CDR3 length equals 15 residues. Trimming removed 4 bases from V and 2 bases from J; junction bases left unmatched: 5. Based on the CDR3 plus reference TRBV5-1 and TRBJ2-5, the full variable domain is KAGVTQTPRYLIKTRGQQVTLSCSPISGHRSVSWYQQTPGQGLQFLFEYFSETQRNKGNFPGRFSGRQFSNSRSEMNVSTLELGDSALYLCASSPSGGPQETQYFGPGTRLLVL.

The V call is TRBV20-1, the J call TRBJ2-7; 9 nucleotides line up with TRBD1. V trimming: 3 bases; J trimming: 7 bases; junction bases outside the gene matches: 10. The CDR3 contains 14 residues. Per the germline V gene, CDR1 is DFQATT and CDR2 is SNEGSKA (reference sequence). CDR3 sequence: CSASPGQGFREQYF. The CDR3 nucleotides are TGCAGTGCTAGTCCGGGACAGGGCTTCCGGGAGCAGTACTTC.